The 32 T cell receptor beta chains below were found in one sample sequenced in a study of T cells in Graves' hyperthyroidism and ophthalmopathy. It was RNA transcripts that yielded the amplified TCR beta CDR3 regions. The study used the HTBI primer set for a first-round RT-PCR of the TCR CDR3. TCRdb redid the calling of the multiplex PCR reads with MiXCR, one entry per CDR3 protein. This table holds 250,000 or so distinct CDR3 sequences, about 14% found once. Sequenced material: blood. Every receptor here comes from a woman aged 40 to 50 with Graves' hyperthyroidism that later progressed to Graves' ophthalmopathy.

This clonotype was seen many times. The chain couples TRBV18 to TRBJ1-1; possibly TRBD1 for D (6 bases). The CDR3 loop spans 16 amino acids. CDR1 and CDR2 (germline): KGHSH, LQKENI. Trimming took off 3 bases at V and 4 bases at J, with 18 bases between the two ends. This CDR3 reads CASSPRGRGPGTEAFF. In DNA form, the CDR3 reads TGTGCCAGCTCACCCAGGGGACGGGGGCCAGGCACTGAAGCTTTCTTT.

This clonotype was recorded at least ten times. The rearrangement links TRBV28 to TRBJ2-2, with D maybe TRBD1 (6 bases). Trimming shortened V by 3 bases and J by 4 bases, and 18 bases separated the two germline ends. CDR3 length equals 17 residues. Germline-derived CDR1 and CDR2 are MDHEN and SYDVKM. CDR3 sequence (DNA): TGTGCCAGCAGTTTGAATTGGCAGGGGACCGCCACCGGGGAGCTGTTTTTT. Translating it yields CASSLNWQGTATGELFF. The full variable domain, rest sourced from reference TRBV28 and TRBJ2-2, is DVKVTQSSRYLVKRTGEKVFLECVQDMDHENMFWYRQDPGLGLRLIYFSYDVKMKEKGDIPEGYSVSREKKERFSLILESASTNQTSMYLCASSLNWQGTATGELFFGEGSRLTVL.

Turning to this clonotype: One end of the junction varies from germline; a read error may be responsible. The CDR3 here is CAGSESGQGSRGYTF. In DNA, the CDR3 is TGTGCCGGCAGTGAATCGGGACAGGGGAGTAGGGGCTACACCTTC. The rearrangement uses TRBV2 and TRBJ1-2; TRBD1 matches at 10 bases. Germline-derived CDR1 and CDR2 are SNHLY and FYNNEI. This CDR3 spans 15 amino acids.

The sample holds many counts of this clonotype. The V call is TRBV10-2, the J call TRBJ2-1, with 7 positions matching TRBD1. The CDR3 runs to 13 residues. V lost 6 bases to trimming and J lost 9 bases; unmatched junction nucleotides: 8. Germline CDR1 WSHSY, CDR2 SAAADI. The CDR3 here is CASRRTGYTEQFF. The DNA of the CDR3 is TGCGCCAGCAGGAGGACAGGTTATACTGAGCAGTTCTTC.

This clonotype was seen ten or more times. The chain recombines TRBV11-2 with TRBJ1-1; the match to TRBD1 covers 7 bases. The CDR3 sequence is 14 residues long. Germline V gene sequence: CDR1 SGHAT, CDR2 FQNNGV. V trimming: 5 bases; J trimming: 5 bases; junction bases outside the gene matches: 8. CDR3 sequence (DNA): TGTGCCAGCAGCGTGGGGACAGTGAGAACTGAAGCTTTCTTT. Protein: CASSVGTVRTEAFF.

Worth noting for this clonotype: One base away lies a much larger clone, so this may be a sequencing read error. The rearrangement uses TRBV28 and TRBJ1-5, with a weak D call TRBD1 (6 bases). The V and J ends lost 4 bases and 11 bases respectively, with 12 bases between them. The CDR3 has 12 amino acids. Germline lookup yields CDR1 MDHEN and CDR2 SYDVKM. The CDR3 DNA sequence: TGTGCCAGCAGTTGGACAGTGGACTCCCAGCATTTT. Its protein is CASSWTVDSQHF.

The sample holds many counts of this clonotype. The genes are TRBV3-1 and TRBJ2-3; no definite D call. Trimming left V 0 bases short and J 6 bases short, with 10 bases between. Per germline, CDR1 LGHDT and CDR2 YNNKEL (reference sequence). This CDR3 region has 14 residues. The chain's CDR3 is CASSQEGVGDTQYF. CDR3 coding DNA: TGTGCCAGCAGCCAAGAAGGCGTTGGGGATACGCAGTATTTT.

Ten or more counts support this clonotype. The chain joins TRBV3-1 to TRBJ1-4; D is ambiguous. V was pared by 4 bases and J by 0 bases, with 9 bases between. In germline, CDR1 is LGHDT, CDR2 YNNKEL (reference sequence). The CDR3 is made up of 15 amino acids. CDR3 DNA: TGTGCCAGCAGCCCCGCCGGGCCAACTAATGAAAAACTGTTTTTT. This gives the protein CASSPAGPTNEKLFF.

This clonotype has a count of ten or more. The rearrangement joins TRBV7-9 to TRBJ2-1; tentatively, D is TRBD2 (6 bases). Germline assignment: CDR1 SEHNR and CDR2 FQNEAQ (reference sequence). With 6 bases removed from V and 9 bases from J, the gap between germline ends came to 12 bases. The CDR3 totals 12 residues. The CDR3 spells CASSSRESEQFF. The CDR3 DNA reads TGTGCCAGCAGTTCCCGGGAGTCTGAGCAGTTCTTC.

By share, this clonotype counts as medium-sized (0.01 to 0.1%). CDR3 protein: CASSRSVTDTQYF. CDR3 sequence (DNA): TGTGCCAGCAGCCGATCCGTGACAGATACGCAGTATTTT. The chain couples TRBV3-1 to TRBJ2-3; D call uncertain. Germline lookup yields CDR1 LGHDT and CDR2 YNNKEL (reference sequence). The CDR3 totals 13 residues. Deletions cut 4 bases from V and 3 bases from J, with 8 bases between.

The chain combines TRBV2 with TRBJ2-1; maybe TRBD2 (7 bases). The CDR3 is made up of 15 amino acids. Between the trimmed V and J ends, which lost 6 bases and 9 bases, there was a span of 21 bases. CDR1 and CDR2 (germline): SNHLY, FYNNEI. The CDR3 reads CASSLGGGAGVEQFF. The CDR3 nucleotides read TGTGCCAGCAGCTTAGGGGGGGGCGCGGGAGTTGAGCAGTTCTTC.

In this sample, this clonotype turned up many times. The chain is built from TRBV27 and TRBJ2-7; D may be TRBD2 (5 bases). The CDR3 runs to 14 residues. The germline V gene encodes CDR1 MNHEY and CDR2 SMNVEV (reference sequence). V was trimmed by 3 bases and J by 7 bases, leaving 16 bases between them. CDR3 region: CASSLSFGSGEQYF. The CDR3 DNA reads TGTGCCAGCAGTTTGTCTTTTGGATCGGGGGAGCAGTACTTC.

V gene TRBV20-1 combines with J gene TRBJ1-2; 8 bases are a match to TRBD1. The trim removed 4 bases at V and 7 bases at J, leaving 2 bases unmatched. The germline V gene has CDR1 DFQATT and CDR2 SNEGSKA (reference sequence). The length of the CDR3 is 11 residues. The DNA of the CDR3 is TGCAGTGCTACCACAGGGGGTGGCTACACCTTC. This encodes CSATTGGGYTF.

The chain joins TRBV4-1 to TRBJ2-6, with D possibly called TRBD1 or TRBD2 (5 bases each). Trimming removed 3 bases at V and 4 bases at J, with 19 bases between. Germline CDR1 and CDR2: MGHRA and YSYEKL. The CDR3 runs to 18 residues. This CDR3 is CASSQVIQGPSGANVLTF. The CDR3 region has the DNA TGCGCCAGCAGCCAGGTAATCCAGGGACCCTCAGGGGCCAACGTCCTGACTTTC.

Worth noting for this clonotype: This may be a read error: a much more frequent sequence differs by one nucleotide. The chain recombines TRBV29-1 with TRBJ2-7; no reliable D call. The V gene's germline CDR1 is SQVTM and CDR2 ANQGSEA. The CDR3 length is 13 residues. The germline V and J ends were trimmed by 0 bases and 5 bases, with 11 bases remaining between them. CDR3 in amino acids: CSVEDSAGNEQYF. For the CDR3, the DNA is TGCAGCGTTGAAGATTCAGCAGGCAACGAGCAGTACTTC.

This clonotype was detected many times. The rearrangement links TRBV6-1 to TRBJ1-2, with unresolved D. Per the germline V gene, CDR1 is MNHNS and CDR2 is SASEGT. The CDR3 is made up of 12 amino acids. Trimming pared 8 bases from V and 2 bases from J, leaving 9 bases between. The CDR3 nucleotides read TGTGCCAGCCGCTTGGGAAACTATGGCTACACCTTC. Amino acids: CASRLGNYGYTF.

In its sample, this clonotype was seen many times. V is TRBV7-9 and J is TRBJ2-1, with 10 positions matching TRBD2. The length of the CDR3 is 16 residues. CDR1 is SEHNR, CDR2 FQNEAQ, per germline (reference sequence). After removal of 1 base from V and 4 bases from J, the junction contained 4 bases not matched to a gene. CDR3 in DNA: TGTGCCAGCAGCTTAGATGGACTAGCGGAATACAATGAGCAGTTCTTC. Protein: CASSLDGLAEYNEQFF. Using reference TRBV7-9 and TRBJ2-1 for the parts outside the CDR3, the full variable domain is DTGVSQNPRHKITKRGQNVTFRCDPISEHNRLYWYRQTLGQGPEFLTYFQNEAQLEKSRLLSDRFSAERPKGSFSTLEIQRTEQGDSAMYLCASSLDGLAEYNEQFFGPGTRLTVL.

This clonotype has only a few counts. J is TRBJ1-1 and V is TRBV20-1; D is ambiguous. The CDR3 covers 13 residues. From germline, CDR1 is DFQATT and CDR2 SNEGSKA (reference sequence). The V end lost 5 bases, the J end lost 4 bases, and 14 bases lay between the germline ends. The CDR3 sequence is CSAPRRKRTEAFF. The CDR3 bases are TGCAGTGCTCCCAGGCGGAAACGCACTGAAGCTTTCTTT.

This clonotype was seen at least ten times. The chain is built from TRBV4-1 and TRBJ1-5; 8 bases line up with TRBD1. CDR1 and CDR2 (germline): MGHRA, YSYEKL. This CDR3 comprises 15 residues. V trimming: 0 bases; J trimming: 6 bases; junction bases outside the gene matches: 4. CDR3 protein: CASSQDTGGVQPQHF. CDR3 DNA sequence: TGCGCCAGCAGCCAAGATACAGGGGGGGTTCAGCCCCAGCATTTT.

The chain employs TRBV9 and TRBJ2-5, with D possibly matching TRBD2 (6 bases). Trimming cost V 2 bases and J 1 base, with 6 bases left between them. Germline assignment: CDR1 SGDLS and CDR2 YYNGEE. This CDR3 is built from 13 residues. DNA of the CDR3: TGTGCCAGCAGCGTGGGGGGCCAAGAGACCCAGTACTTC. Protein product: CASSVGGQETQYF.

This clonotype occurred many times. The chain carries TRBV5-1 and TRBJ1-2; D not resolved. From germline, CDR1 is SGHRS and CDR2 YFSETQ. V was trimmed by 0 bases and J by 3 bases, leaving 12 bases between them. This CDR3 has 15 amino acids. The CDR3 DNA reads TGCGCCAGCAGCTTGGGAGATTGGGGTTACTATGGCTACACCTTC. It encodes CASSLGDWGYYGYTF.

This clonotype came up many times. The CDR3 here is CASSVSFYRDRGSANTGELFF. Here the CDR3 DNA reads TGTGCCAGCAGCGTCTCTTTTTACCGGGACAGGGGTTCCGCGAACACCGGGGAGCTGTTTTTT. The chain carries TRBV9 and TRBJ2-2; TRBD1 matches 10 bases. The V gene end was trimmed by 2 bases and the J gene end by 0 bases; junction bases not matched to a gene: 16. The CDR3 has 21 residues. Germline CDR1 SGDLS, CDR2 YYNGEE.

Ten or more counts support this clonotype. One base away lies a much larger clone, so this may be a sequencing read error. This CDR3 reads CASSLGHFYEQYF. The CDR3, as DNA: TGTGCCAGCAGCTTAGGACACTTCTACGAGCAGTACTTC. The rearrangement uses TRBV13 and TRBJ2-7; D uncertain. The germline V gene has CDR1 PRHDT and CDR2 FYEKMQ (reference sequence). The CDR3 is 13 residues long. V gave up 0 bases and J gave up 3 bases, with 6 bases separating them.

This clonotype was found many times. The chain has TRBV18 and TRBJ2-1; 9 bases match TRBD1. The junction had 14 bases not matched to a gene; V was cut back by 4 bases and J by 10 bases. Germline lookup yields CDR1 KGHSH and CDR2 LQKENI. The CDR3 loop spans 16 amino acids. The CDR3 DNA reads TGTGCCAGCTCACTATATCTTAGCGGACAGGGGTGCGAGCAGTTCTTC. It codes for CASSLYLSGQGCEQFF.

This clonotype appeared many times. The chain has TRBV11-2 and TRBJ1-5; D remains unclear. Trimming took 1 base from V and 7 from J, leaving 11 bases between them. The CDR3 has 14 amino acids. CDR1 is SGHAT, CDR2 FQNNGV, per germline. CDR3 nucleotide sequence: TGTGCCAGCAGCTTAGGCCCTAGTCCCCAGCCCCAGCATTTT. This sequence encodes CASSLGPSPQPQHF. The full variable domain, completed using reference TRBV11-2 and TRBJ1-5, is EAGVAQSPRYKIIEKRQSVAFWCNPISGHATLYWYQQILGQGPKLLIQFQNNGVVDDSQLPKDRFSAERLKGVDSTLKIQPAKLEDSAVYLCASSLGPSPQPQHFGDGTRLSIL.

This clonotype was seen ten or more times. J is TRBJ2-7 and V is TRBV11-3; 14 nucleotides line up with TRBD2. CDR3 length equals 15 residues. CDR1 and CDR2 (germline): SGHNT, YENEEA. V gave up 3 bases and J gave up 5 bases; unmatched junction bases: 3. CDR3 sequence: CASSLGLAGVNEQYF. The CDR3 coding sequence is TGTGCCAGCAGCTTGGGACTAGCGGGAGTCAACGAGCAGTACTTC.

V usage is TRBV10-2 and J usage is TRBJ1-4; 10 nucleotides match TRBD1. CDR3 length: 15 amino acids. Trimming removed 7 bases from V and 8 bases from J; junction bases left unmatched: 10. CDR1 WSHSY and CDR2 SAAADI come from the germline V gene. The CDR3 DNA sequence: TGCGCCAGCAAATCCGGGACAGGGGACGGGGAAAAACTGTTTTTT. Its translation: CASKSGTGDGEKLFF.

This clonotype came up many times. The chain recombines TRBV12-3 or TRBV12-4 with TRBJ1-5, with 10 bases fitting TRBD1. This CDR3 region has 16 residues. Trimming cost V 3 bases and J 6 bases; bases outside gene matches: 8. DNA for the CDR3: TGTGCCAGCAGTTTCCGGGACAGGGGTATCCGTCAGCCCCAGCATTTT. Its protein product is CASSFRDRGIRQPQHF.

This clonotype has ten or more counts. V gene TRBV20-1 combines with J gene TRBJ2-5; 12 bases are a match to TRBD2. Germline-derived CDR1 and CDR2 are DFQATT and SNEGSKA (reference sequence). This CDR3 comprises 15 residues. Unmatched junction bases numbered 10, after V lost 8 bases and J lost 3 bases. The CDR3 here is CSPLLLAGGKETQYF. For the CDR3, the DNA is TGCAGTCCTCTACTACTAGCGGGAGGCAAAGAGACCCAGTACTTC.

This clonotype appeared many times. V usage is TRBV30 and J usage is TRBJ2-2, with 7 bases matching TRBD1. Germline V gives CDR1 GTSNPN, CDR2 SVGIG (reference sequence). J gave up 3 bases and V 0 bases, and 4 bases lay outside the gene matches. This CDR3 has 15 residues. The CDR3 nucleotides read TGTGCCTGGAGTGTACTGGACAGGCACACCGGGGAGCTGTTTTTT. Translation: CAWSVLDRHTGELFF.

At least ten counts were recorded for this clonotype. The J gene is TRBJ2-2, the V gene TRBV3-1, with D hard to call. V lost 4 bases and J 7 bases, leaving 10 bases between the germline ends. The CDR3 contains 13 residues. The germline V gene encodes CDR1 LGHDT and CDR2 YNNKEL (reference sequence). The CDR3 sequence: CASSLPGFGELFF. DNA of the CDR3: TGTGCCAGCAGCCTCCCTGGGTTCGGGGAGCTGTTTTTT. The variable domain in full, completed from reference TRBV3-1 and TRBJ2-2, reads DTAVSQTPKYLVTQMGNDKSIKCEQNLGHDTMYWYKQDSKKFLKIMFSYNNKELIINETVPNRFSPKSPDKAHLNLHINSLELGDSAVYFCASSLPGFGELFFGEGSRLTVL.

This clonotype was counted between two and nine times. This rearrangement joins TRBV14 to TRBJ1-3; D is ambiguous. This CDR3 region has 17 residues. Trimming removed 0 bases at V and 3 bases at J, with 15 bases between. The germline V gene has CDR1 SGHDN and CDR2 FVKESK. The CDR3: CASSQDWAGRLGNTIYF. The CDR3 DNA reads TGTGCCAGCAGCCAAGATTGGGCAGGAAGGCTTGGAAACACCATATATTTT.